This TCR beta chain was identified in a study of molecular identifiers for immune sequencing clone quantification. Study results and caveats: Shared barcodes on identical TCR molecules could underestimate the sizes of highly expanded clones. Clones with over 20 RNA copies captured over 98% of effector molecules but under 1% of naive ones.

Generation of bulk TCR libraries relied on previously described methods and listed TCR primers. TCRdb called the PCR reads again in MiXCR, with one record for every CDR3 protein. The table shows 70,000 to 95,000 distinct CDR3 sequences, with 19% occurring only once. This clonotype occurred a few times. Its matching antigen is unknown. When naive CD8 T cells were sorted, they were gated as CD8+CD4-CCR7+CD45RA+. The CDR3 loop spans 14 amino acids. The J segment lost 3 bases and the V segment lost 5 bases, leaving 7 bases of the junction unmatched. From germline, CDR1 is SGHVS and CDR2 FNYEAQ. J is TRBJ2-7 and V is TRBV7-6, with 7 positions matching TRBD1. The specimen was naive CD8+ T cells from blood, with Jurkat cell RNA spiked in. Regarding subset: FACS-sorted CD8+CD4-CCR7+CD45RA+ naive T cells. The sequence was collected from a human donor in good health. Some libraries in this study had Jurkat cell RNA spiked in. The CDR3 DNA reads as TGTGCCAGCAGCCCGTGGACAGGCTACTACGAGCAGTACTTC. This sequence encodes CASSPWTGYYEQYF.